This TCR beta chain was sequenced during a study of glioma-infiltrating T cells after dendritic cell vaccination. At the level of the study: Samples are from glioblastoma patients in Phase I and II dendritic cell vaccine trials. At biweekly intervals, patients got three intradermal dendritic cell vaccine injections.

Time point noted: after dendritic cell vaccination, including at tumor progression/relapse. Fresh-frozen tumor tissue and more than two years of survival data were available for all. All glioblastoma patients lacked an isocitrate dehydrogenase mutation. Some clones are missing from TCRdb's copy, which holds only in-frame ones; the method was immunoSEQ multiplex PCR. The profile shows 50,000 to 55,000 clones, approximately 89% of them singletons. V dropped 6 bases and J dropped 4; count of bases not matched to a gene: 13. The CDR3 is 16 residues long. In germline, CDR1 is MDHEN, CDR2 SYDVKM. Sequencing used blood, obtained after dendritic cell vaccination. This clonotype was obtained from a human donor with glioblastoma. This rearrangement joins TRBV28 to TRBJ1-2; 8 bases line up with TRBD1. CDR3 sequence reads: CASSSGQGLDSYGYTF. CDR3 DNA: TGTGCCAGCAGCTCCGGACAGGGATTAGATTCCTATGGCTACACCTTC.